These 16 T cell receptor beta chains came from one sample sequenced in a study of T cells in Graves' hyperthyroidism and ophthalmopathy. Regions amplified from RNA transcripts were the TCR beta CDR3 regions. The primer set for the first-round RT-PCR of the TCR CDR3 was HTBI. Each CDR3 protein is one row after TCRdb ran MiXCR on the multiplex PCR reads. The top ten clones hold over 3.5% of a sample with approximately 600,000 distinct CDR3 sequences, 15% to 20% of them seen once. Source material: blood. Every receptor here comes from a woman aged 25-40 years with Graves' hyperthyroidism.

In this sample, this clonotype turned up many times. CDR3 DNA sequence: TGTGCCTGGAAGAAGGGGGTTGAAGCTTTCTTT. Encoded protein: CAWKKGVEAFF. This sequence joins TRBV30 and TRBJ1-1, with D maybe TRBD1 (6 bases). The V gene lost 4 bases and the J gene lost 7 bases, with 10 bases spanning the gap. The CDR3 totals 11 residues. Germline V gene sequence: CDR1 GTSNPN, CDR2 SVGIG (reference sequence).

The chain recombines TRBV7-9 with TRBJ2-1; tentatively, D is TRBD1 (5 bases). The CDR3 is 14 residues long. V dropped 4 bases and J dropped 6 bases, with 13 bases sitting between them. Germline values: CDR1 SEHNR, CDR2 FQNEAQ (reference sequence). The CDR3 region has the DNA TGTGCCAGCAGCTCCACCACAGGATCCAATGAGCAGTTCTTC. This sequence encodes CASSSTTGSNEQFF.

This clonotype was detected many times. V usage is TRBV12-3 or TRBV12-4 and J usage is TRBJ2-7, with a weak D call TRBD2 (6 bases). V was cut by 5 bases and J by 0 bases, with 14 bases left in between. The CDR3 length is 15 residues. DNA of the CDR3: TGTGCCAGCAGTCCCGGGACTCTAAGCTCCTACGAGCAGTACTTC. Translating gives CASSPGTLSSYEQYF.

CDR3 sequence (DNA): TGTGCCAGCAGTGGAGACAGGGCGGTAGGTACGCAGTATTTT. Translation gives CASSGDRAVGTQYF. The J gene is TRBJ2-3, the V gene TRBV28; 7 bases agree with TRBD1. Germline lookup yields CDR1 MDHEN and CDR2 SYDVKM. This CDR3 comprises 14 residues. V gave up 5 bases and J gave up 8 bases; unmatched junction bases: 10.

This clonotype was detected ten times or more. V is TRBV5-5 and J is TRBJ2-7; perhaps TRBD1 as D (5 bases). The CDR3 is made up of 15 amino acids. Germline V gene data show CDR1 as SGHKS and CDR2 as YYEKEE (reference sequence). Trimming removed 4 bases from V and 4 bases from J, with 18 bases in between. This CDR3 reads CASSNGALRQYEQYF. The CDR3 nucleotides are TGTGCCAGCAGCAATGGGGCGTTAAGACAGTACGAGCAGTACTTC.

In nucleotides, the CDR3 is TGCAGTGCCCCCTTAGATCCGGGATTTTTCAATGAGCAGTTCTTC. The encoded protein is CSAPLDPGFFNEQFF. The chain is built from TRBV20-1 and TRBJ2-1; the D gene is possibly TRBD2 (5 bases). V lost 6 bases to trimming and J lost 6 bases, with 21 bases between them. This CDR3 is 15 amino acids long. Per germline, CDR1 DFQATT and CDR2 SNEGSKA (reference sequence).

At least ten counts were recorded for this clonotype. This chain links TRBV20-1 with TRBJ2-2; D not resolved. The CDR3 runs 13 residues. Trimming took off 1 base at V and 5 bases at J, with 8 bases between the two ends. The germline CDR1 and CDR2 sequences are DFQATT and SNEGSKA (reference sequence). The CDR3 loop reads CSARALGTGELFF. The CDR3 DNA follows: TGCAGTGCTAGAGCCTTGGGTACCGGGGAGCTGTTTTTT.

The rearrangement uses TRBV30 and TRBJ1-4, with D maybe TRBD1 (6 bases). This CDR3 is 13 amino acids long. Germline-derived CDR1 and CDR2 are GTSNPN and SVGIG (reference sequence). V was trimmed by 4 bases and J by 5 bases, leaving 11 bases between them. CDR3: CAWTGTRNEKLFF. The CDR3 nucleotides read TGTGCCTGGACCGGGACAAGAAATGAAAAACTGTTTTTT. Full variable domain (outside the CDR3, taken from reference TRBV30 and TRBJ1-4): SQTIHQWPATLVQPVGSPLSLECTVEGTSNPNLYWYRQAAGRGLQLLFYSVGIGQISSEVPQNLSASRPQDRQFILSSKKLLLSDSGFYLCAWTGTRNEKLFFGSGTQLSVL.

Ten or more counts support this clonotype. The rearrangement uses TRBV28 and TRBJ1-5; D unresolved. The ends were cut back, 5 bases at V and 2 bases at J, with 10 bases in the middle. Germline CDR1 is MDHEN and CDR2 is SYDVKM. The CDR3 consists of 14 residues. CDR3 protein: CASSAGGRNQPQHF. The DNA of the CDR3 is TGTGCCAGCAGTGCAGGAGGTCGCAATCAGCCCCAGCATTTT. Together with reference TRBV28 and TRBJ1-5, the CDR3 gives the full variable domain: DVKVTQSSRYLVKRTGEKVFLECVQDMDHENMFWYRQDPGLGLRLIYFSYDVKMKEKGDIPEGYSVSREKKERFSLILESASTNQTSMYLCASSAGGRNQPQHFGDGTRLSIL.

This clonotype was seen a few times. The rearrangement links TRBV19 to TRBJ2-5, with 11 bases matching TRBD1. Losses at the gene ends were 6 bases for V and 6 bases for J; bases not matched to a gene: 6. The length of the CDR3 is 14 residues. Looked up from germline, CDR1 is LNHDA and CDR2 is SQIVND (reference sequence). CDR3 protein: CASSMDRGLKTQYF. The CDR3 region has the DNA TGTGCCAGTAGCATGGACAGGGGGCTGAAGACCCAGTACTTC.

The V gene is TRBV20-1, the J gene TRBJ2-3, with D unclear. CDR1 and CDR2 from the germline V gene are DFQATT and SNEGSKA (reference sequence). This CDR3 is 11 amino acids long. V shed 6 bases and J shed 5 bases, with 9 bases lying between them. The chain's CDR3 is CSAPLGDTQYF. The DNA for the CDR3 is TGCAGTGCCCCCTTGGGAGATACGCAGTATTTT.

There are many counts of this clonotype. The gene calls are TRBV28 and TRBJ1-1; D is unclear. The V gene lost 2 bases and the J gene lost 2 bases, with 12 bases spanning the gap. The CDR3 loop spans 15 amino acids. The germline V gene has CDR1 MDHEN and CDR2 SYDVKM. CDR3 sequence reads: CASSLADLPNTEAFF. CDR3 nucleotides: TGTGCCAGCAGTTTAGCCGACCTACCAAACACTGAAGCTTTCTTT.

This clonotype has ten or more counts. V gene TRBV20-1 combines with J gene TRBJ2-1, with TRBD2 identical over 7 bases. The CDR3 contains 17 residues. J was trimmed by 2 bases and V by 0 bases; bases with no gene match: 10. Germline lookup yields CDR1 DFQATT and CDR2 SNEGSKA (reference sequence). The chain's CDR3 is CSARDRFPSGAYNEQFF. DNA of the CDR3: TGCAGTGCTAGAGATCGGTTTCCCAGCGGGGCCTACAATGAGCAGTTCTTC.

The V call is TRBV7-9, the J call TRBJ1-1; D is unresolved. The V gene lost 0 bases and the J gene lost 4 bases, with 15 bases spanning the gap. CDR3 length: 16 residues. Germline values: CDR1 SEHNR, CDR2 FQNEAQ (reference sequence). The CDR3 spells CASSLARRGRPTEAFF. The CDR3, as DNA: TGTGCCAGCAGCTTAGCCCGGAGAGGACGGCCCACTGAAGCTTTCTTT.

In this sample, this clonotype turned up many times. This chain connects TRBV3-1 to TRBJ1-1, with D maybe TRBD1 (6 bases). CDR1 and CDR2 (germline): LGHDT, YNNKEL (reference sequence). Trimming took 4 bases from V and 2 from J, leaving 11 bases between them. The CDR3 runs to 14 residues. Here the CDR3 DNA reads TGTGCCAGCAGCCCGCGGGACAAAAACACTGAAGCTTTCTTT. This gives the protein CASSPRDKNTEAFF.

This sequence joins TRBV11-3 and TRBJ2-1, with D uncertain. The CDR3 spans 12 residues. Trimming pared 2 bases from V and 7 bases from J, leaving 6 bases between. CDR1 is SGHNT and CDR2 is YENEEA in the germline V gene. CDR3 sequence: CASSLWPNEQFF. The CDR3 DNA is TGTGCCAGCAGCTTATGGCCAAATGAGCAGTTCTTC.